These 17 T cell receptor beta chains were sequenced from one sample in a study of blood T cells in healthy people across ages. A second roughly 7 to 12 cycle PCR used barcoded and J-beta primers. In TCRdb, the 5' RACE reads were re-called with MiXCR into one record per CDR3 protein. The sample comprises almost 1 million distinct CDR3 sequences, roughly half of which are singletons, and 20% to 25% rests with the top ten. What was sequenced was blood. These receptors originate from a woman aged 60-75 years in good health.

V is TRBV2 and J is TRBJ2-5, with 14 positions matching TRBD2. J was trimmed by 11 bases and V by 4 bases; bases with no gene match: 12. Germline-derived CDR1 and CDR2 are SNHLY and FYNNEI. The CDR3 length is 16 residues. The CDR3 is CASSATSGRAFNEQYF. The DNA for the CDR3 is TGTGCCAGCAGTGCGACTAGCGGGAGGGCCTTCAATGAGCAGTACTTC.

A word on this clonotype: A much more abundant neighbour one base away suggests this may be a read error. The chain carries TRBV20-1 and TRBJ2-7, with D possibly TRBD1 on 7 matching bases. V was clipped by 6 bases and J by 7 bases, with 25 bases between them. The CDR3 loop spans 15 amino acids. Germline V CDR1 and CDR2: DFQATT, SNEGSKA (reference sequence). CDR3 bases: TGCAGTGCCCCAGGGGGGAGAACTCCCTACAATGAGCAGTACTTC. Amino acids: CSAPGGRTPYNEQYF.

This rearrangement joins TRBV7-2 to TRBJ2-7; 9 bases agree with TRBD2. The CDR3 has 16 residues. Germline V lookup: CDR1 SGHTA, CDR2 FQGNSA. The junction had 10 bases not matched to a gene; V was cut back by 4 bases and J by 3 bases. The CDR3 sequence is CASSSLSGTSFYEQYV. The CDR3 DNA follows: TGTGCCAGCAGCTCGTTGTCTGGGACTAGCTTCTACGAGCAGTACGTC.

The rearrangement joins TRBV29-1 to TRBJ2-3; D call uncertain. The CDR3 spans 14 residues. Trimming pared 1 base from V and 3 bases from J, leaving 11 bases between. The germline gives CDR1 SQVTM, CDR2 ANQGSEA. The CDR3 coding sequence is TGCAGCGTTGAAGGGGATGCGAGAACAGATACGCAGTATTTT. Protein: CSVEGDARTDTQYF.

The chain couples TRBV6-2 or TRBV6-3 to TRBJ2-1; the match to TRBD2 covers 7 bases. The junction had 6 bases not matched to a gene; V was cut back by 4 bases and J by 3 bases. The CDR3 has 15 residues. Germline V gives CDR1 MNHEY, CDR2 SVGEGT. The CDR3 bases are TGTGCCAGCAGTTTGACCAGCGGGAACTACAATGAGCAGTTCTTC. It codes for CASSLTSGNYNEQFF.

The CDR3 region has the DNA TGTGCCAGTGTGGCCGGGACGGTTAATAATTCACCCCTCCACTTT. It yields the protein CASVAGTVNNSPLHF. V gene TRBV28 combines with J gene TRBJ1-6, with D possibly matching TRBD1 (5 bases). The CDR3 sequence is 15 residues long. Germline CDR1 reads MDHEN; CDR2 reads SYDVKM. V lost 9 bases to trimming and J lost 5 bases, with 17 bases between them.

About this clonotype itself: Being one base from a much bigger clone, this may be a read error. J is TRBJ2-7 and V is TRBV7-9; D call uncertain. Germline loops: CDR1 SEHNR, CDR2 FQNEAQ (reference sequence). The CDR3 length is 13 residues. Trimming removed 1 base from V and 3 bases from J, with 7 bases in between. The CDR3 is CASSLDSVYEQYF. The CDR3, as DNA: TGTGCCAGCAGCTTAGACAGCGTCTACGAGCAGTACTTC. The entire variable domain, with the rest obtained from reference TRBV7-9 and TRBJ2-7, is as follows: DTGVSQNPRHKITKRGQNVTFRCDPISEHNRLYWYRQTLGQGPEFLTYFQNEAQLEKSRLLSDRFSAERPKGSFSTLEIQRTEQGDSAMYLCASSLDSVYEQYFGPGTRLTVT.

The chain is built from TRBV5-5 and TRBJ2-5; D is perhaps TRBD2 (6 bases). The CDR3 has 15 residues. Trimming took off 4 bases at V and 1 base at J, with 14 bases between the two ends. Per the germline V gene, CDR1 is SGHKS and CDR2 is YYEKEE (reference sequence). This chain's CDR3 is CASSRVGGAQETQYF. The DNA for the CDR3 is TGTGCCAGCAGCCGTGTGGGGGGAGCCCAAGAGACCCAGTACTTC.

The sample holds a few counts of this clonotype. The rearrangement uses TRBV4-1 and TRBJ1-5; 10 bases map to TRBD1. The germline CDR1 and CDR2 sequences are MGHRA and YSYEKL. The CDR3 spans 16 residues. V shed 1 base and J 6 bases; nucleotides not matched to a gene: 6. The CDR3 DNA is TGCGCCAGCAGCCAAGTTGGGGGACAGGGGAGTCAGCCCCAGCATTTT. Residues: CASSQVGGQGSQPQHF.

In its sample, this clonotype was seen once. The chain links TRBV4-2 to TRBJ1-3; 7 positions match TRBD1. Germline CDR1 reads LGHNA; CDR2 reads YNFKEQ. The CDR3 has 14 amino acids. After removal of 4 bases from V and 7 bases from J, the junction contained 7 bases not matched to a gene. CDR3 in DNA: TGTGCCAGCAGCCCTCGACAGGGCCTGAACACCATATATTTT. It is translated as CASSPRQGLNTIYF.

V and J are TRBV6-6 and TRBJ2-5, with D hard to call. The DNA end is more similar to TRBJ2-7, so the J call may be wrong. CDR1 and CDR2 from the germline V gene are MNHNY and SVGAGI (reference sequence). The CDR3 spans 11 residues. CDR3 DNA: TGTGCCAGTTCCGCCTTCTACGAGCAGTACTTC. Translation: CASSAFYEQYF.

V gene TRBV30 combines with J gene TRBJ1-1; 7 bases are a match to TRBD1. V was pared by 2 bases and J by 3 bases, with 0 bases of the junction left unmatched. The CDR3 covers 12 residues. The germline V gene has CDR1 GTSNPN and CDR2 SVGIG (reference sequence). CDR3 protein: CAWSQGDTEAFF. The CDR3 DNA follows: TGTGCCTGGAGTCAGGGGGACACTGAAGCTTTCTTT.

This chain links TRBV29-1 with TRBJ2-5; TRBD2 might be the D (6 bases). Germline V gene lookup returns CDR1 SQVTM and CDR2 ANQGSEA. CDR3 length: 13 residues. V lost 6 bases, J lost 7 bases, and 18 bases lay in between. The CDR3 protein is CSVEQVAGGTQYF. The DNA for the CDR3 is TGCAGCGTCGAGCAGGTGGCCGGGGGGACCCAGTACTTC.

The gene calls are TRBV7-2 and TRBJ2-3; weak D call: TRBD1 (6 bases). The germline V gene has CDR1 SGHTA and CDR2 FQGNSA. The V end lost 5 bases, the J end lost 0 bases, and 15 bases lay between the germline ends. The CDR3 loop spans 16 amino acids. The CDR3 bases are TGTGCCAGCAGCCCCCATAGGGGGACCAGCACAGATACGCAGTATTTT. This translates into CASSPHRGTSTDTQYF.

The chain uses TRBV10-3 and TRBJ2-3; 13 nucleotides line up with TRBD2. The germline CDR1 and CDR2 sequences are ENHRY and SYGVKD. The CDR3 contains 16 residues. Trimming removed 4 bases from V and 1 base from J; junction bases left unmatched: 2. The DNA for the CDR3 is TGTGCCATCAGTGCGGGACTAGCGGGACGCACAGATACGCAGTATTTT. Translation gives CAISAGLAGRTDTQYF.

The CDR3 coding sequence is TGCGCCAGCAGCTTGTACGGGACACGACCAGAGACCCAGTACTTC. It is translated as CASSLYGTRPETQYF. This chain joins TRBV5-1 and TRBJ2-5, with D tentatively TRBD1 (6 bases). Trimming took 1 base from V and 4 from J, leaving 14 bases between them. From germline, CDR1 is SGHRS and CDR2 YFSETQ. The CDR3 has 15 residues.

The V and J genes are TRBV4-1 and TRBJ2-6; D is uncertain. Between the trimmed V and J ends, which lost 3 bases and 3 bases, there was a span of 6 bases. CDR3 length: 14 residues. Germline assignment: CDR1 MGHRA and CDR2 YSYEKL. The CDR3 DNA reads as TGCGCCAGCAGCCAGGGTTTTGGGGCCAACGTCCTGACTTTC. It encodes CASSQGFGANVLTF.